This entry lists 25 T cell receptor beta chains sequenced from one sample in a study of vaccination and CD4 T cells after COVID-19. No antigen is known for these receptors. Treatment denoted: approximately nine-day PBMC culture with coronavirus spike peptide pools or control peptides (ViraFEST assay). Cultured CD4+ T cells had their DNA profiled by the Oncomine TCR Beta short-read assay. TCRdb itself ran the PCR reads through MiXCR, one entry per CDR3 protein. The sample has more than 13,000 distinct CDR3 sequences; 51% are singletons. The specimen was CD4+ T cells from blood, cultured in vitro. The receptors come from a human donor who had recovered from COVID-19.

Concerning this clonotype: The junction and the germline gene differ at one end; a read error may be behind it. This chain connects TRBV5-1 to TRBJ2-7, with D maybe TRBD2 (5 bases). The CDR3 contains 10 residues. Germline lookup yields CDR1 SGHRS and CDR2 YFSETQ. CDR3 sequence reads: CASSPSAEAF. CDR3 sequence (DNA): TGCGCCAGCAGCCCGTCCGCGGAGGCCTTC.

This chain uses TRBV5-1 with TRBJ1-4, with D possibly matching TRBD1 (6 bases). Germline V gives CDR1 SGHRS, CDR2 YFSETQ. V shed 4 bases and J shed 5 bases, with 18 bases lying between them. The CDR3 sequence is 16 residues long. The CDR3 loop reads CASSPVPGAENEKLFF. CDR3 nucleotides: TGCGCCAGCAGCCCAGTCCCGGGGGCAGAGAATGAAAAACTGTTTTTT.

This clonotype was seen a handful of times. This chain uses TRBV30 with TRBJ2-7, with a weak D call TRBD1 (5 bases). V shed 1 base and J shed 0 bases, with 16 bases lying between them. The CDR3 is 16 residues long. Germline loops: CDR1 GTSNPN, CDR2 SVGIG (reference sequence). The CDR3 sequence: CAWSGPLTGSSYEQYF. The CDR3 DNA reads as TGTGCCTGGAGTGGGCCCCTAACAGGAAGCTCCTACGAGCAGTACTTC.

The CDR3 sequence: CSARASEGHTDTQYF. The CDR3 region has the DNA TGCAGTGCTAGGGCGAGCGAGGGACACACAGATACGCAGTATTTT. This rearrangement joins TRBV20-1 to TRBJ2-3; D may be TRBD1 (6 bases). Between the trimmed V and J ends, which lost 3 bases and 2 bases, there was a span of 15 bases. This CDR3 is 15 amino acids long. CDR1 is DFQATT, CDR2 SNEGSKA, per germline (reference sequence).

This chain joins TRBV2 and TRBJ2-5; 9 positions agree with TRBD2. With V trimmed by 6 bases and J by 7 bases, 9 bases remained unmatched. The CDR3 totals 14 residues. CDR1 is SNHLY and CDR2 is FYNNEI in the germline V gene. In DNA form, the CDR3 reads TGTGCCAGCAGAACCGGGACTAGCACCGGGACCCAGTACTTC. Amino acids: CASRTGTSTGTQYF.

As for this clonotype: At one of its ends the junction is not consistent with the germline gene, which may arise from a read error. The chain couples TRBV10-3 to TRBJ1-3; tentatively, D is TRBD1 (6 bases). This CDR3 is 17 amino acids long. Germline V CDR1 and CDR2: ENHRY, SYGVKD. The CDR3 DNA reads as TGTGCCAGCAGTTACTCGGGCCAGGGGCCTGCTGGAAACACCATATATTTT. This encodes CASSYSGQGPAGNTIYF.

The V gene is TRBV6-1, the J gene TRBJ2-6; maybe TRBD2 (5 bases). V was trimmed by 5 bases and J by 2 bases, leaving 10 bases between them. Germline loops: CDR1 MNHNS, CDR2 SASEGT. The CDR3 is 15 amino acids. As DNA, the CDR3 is TGTGCCAGCAGTCCCCGGCGGGCTGGGGCCAACGTCCTGACTTTC. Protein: CASSPRRAGANVLTF.

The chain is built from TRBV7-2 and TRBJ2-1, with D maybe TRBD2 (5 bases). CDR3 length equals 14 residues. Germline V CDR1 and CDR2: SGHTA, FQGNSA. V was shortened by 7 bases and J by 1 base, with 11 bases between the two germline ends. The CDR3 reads CASKEAGSYNEQFF. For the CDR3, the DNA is TGTGCCAGCAAGGAGGCGGGTTCCTACAATGAGCAGTTCTTC.

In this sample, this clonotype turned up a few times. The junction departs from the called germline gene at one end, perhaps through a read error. In nucleotides, the CDR3 is TGTGCCACCAGCAGAGATCGAGGGCGGGACCCGGATTTT. As protein: CATSRDRGRDPDF. The V call is TRBV15, the J call TRBJ2-3; D might be TRBD2 (6 bases). The CDR3 loop spans 13 amino acids. From germline, CDR1 is LNHNV and CDR2 YYDKDF (reference sequence). Based on the CDR3 plus reference TRBV15 and TRBJ2-3, the full variable domain is DAMVIQNPRYQVTQFGKPVTLSCSQTLNHNVMYWYQQKSSQAPKLLFHYYDKDFNNEADTPDNFQSRRPNTSFCFLDIRSPGLGDTAMYLCATSRDRGRDPDFGPGTRLTVL.

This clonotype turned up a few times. The CDR3 is CSARDATNEKLFF. DNA for the CDR3: TGCAGTGCTAGAGACGCAACTAATGAAAAACTGTTTTTT. The J gene is TRBJ1-4, the V gene TRBV20-1; D remains ambiguous. The germline gives CDR1 DFQATT, CDR2 SNEGSKA (reference sequence). V dropped 0 bases and J dropped 0 bases, with 2 bases sitting between them. The CDR3 spans 13 residues.

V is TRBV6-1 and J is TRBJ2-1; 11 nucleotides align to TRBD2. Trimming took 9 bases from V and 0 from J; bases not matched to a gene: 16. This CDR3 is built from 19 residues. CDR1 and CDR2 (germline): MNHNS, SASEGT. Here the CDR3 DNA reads TGTGCCAGTAAACGGCTCACCCACGGGACTAGCGGCTCCTACAATGAGCAGTTCTTC. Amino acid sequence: CASKRLTHGTSGSYNEQFF.

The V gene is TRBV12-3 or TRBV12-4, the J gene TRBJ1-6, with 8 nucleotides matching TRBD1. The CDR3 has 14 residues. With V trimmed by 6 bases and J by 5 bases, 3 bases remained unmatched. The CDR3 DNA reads TGTGCCAGCAGGGAACAGGGGGATAATTCACCCCTCCACTTT. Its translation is CASREQGDNSPLHF.

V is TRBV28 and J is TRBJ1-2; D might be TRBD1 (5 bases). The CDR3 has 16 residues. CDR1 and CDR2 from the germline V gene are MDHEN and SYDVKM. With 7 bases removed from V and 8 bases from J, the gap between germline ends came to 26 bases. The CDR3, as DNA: TGTGCCAGCATTTCCCCTCACGGCAGGGAAAGAGGAGGCTACACCTTC. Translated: CASISPHGRERGGYTF.

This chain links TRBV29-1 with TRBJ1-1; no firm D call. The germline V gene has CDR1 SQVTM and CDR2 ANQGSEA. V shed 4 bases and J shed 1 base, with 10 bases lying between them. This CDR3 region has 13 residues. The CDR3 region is CSVGEGENTEAFF. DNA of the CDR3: TGCAGCGTTGGTGAAGGAGAGAACACTGAAGCTTTCTTT.

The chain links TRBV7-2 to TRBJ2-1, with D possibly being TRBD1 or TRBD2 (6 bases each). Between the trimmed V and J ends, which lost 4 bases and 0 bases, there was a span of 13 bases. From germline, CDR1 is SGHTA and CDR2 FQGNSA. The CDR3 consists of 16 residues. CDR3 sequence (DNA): TGTGCCAGCAGCTCTATAGCGGACAGCTCCTACAATGAGCAGTTCTTC. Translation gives CASSSIADSSYNEQFF. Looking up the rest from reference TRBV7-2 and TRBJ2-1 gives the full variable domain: GAGVSQSPSNKVTEKGKDVELRCDPISGHTALYWYRQSLGQGLEFLIYFQGNSAPDKSGLPSDRFSAERTGGSVSTLTIQRTQQEDSAVYLCASSSIADSSYNEQFFGPGTRLTVL.

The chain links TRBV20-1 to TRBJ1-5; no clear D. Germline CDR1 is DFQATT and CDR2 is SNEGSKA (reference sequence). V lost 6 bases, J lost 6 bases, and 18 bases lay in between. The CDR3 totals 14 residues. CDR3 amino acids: CSAPVRRAAQPQHF. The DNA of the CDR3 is TGCAGTGCCCCTGTTAGGAGGGCGGCTCAGCCCCAGCATTTT.

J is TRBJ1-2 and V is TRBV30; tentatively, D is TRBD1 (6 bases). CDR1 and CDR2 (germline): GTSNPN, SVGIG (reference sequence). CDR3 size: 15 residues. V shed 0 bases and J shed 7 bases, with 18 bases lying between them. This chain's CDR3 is CAWSVLVRGEGGYTF. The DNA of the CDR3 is TGTGCCTGGAGTGTACTGGTCAGGGGAGAGGGTGGCTACACCTTC.

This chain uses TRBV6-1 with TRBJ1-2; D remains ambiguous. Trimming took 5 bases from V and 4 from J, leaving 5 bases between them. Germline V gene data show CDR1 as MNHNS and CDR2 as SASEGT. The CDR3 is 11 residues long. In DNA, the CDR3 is TGTGCCAGCAGTAGAAGCTATGGCTACACCTTC. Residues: CASSRSYGYTF.

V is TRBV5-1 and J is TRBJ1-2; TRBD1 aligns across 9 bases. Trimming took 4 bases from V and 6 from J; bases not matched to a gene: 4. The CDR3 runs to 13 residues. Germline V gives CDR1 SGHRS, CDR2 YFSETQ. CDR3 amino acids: CASSLQGADGYTF. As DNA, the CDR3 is TGCGCCAGCAGCCTACAGGGGGCTGATGGCTACACCTTC.

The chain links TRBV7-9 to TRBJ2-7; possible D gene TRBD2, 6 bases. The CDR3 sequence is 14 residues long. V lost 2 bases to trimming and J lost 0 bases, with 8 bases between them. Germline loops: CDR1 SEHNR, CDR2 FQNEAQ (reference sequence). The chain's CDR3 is CASSLTGGSYEQYF. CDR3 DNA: TGTGCCAGCAGCTTAACCGGGGGCTCCTACGAGCAGTACTTC. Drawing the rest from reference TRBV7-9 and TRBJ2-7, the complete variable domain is DTGVSQNPRHKITKRGQNVTFRCDPISEHNRLYWYRQTLGQGPEFLTYFQNEAQLEKSRLLSDRFSAERPKGSFSTLEIQRTEQGDSAMYLCASSLTGGSYEQYFGPGTRLTVT.

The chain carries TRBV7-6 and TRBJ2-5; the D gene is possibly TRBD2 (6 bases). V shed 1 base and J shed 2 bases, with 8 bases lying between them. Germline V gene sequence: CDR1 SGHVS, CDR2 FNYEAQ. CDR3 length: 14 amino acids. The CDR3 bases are TGTGCCAGCAGCTTAGTAGCGGTACAAGAGACCCAGTACTTC. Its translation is CASSLVAVQETQYF.

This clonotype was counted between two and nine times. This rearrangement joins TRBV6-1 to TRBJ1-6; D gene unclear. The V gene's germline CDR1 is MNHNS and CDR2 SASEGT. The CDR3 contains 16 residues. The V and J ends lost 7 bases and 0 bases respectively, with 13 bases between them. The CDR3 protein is CASTQLQSSYNSPLHF. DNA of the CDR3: TGTGCCAGCACCCAACTGCAGAGCTCCTATAATTCACCCCTCCACTTT.

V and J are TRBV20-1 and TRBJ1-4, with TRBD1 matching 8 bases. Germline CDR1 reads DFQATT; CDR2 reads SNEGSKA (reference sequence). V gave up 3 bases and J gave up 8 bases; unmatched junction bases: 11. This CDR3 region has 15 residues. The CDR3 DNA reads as TGCAGTGCTAGGAACCGGCAGGGGGCGGAGGAAAAACTGTTTTTT. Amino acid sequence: CSARNRQGAEEKLFF.

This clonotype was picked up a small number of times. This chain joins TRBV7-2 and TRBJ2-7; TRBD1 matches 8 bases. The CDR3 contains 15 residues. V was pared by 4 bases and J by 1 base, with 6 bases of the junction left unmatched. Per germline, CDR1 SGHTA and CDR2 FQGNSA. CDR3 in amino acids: CASSSSTGGSYEQYF. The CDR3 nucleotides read TGTGCCAGCAGCTCCTCCACAGGGGGGTCCTACGAGCAGTACTTC.

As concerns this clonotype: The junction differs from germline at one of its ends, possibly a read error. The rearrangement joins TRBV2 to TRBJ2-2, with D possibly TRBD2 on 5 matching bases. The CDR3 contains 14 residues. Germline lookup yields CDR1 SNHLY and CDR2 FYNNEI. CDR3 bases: TGTGCCAGCAGTCGTCCTAGTGGCACCGGGGAACTGTTTTTT. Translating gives CASSRPSGTGELFF. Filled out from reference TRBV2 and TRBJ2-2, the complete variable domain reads EPEVTQTPSHQVTQMGQEVILRCVPISNHLYFYWYRQILGQKVEFLVSFYNNEISEKSEIFDDQFSVERPDGSNFTLKIRSTKLEDSAMYFCASSRPSGTGELFFGEGSRLTVL.